The clone carrying this TCR beta chain was detected ten times or more. The data were obtained in a study of Graves' ophthalmopathy and Graves' hyperthyroidism. TCR beta CDR3 regions were amplified from RNA transcripts. HTBI-primed first-round RT-PCR preceded second-round multiplex PCR. TCRdb re-called the multiplex PCR reads through MiXCR, storing one row per CDR3 protein. The sample holds roughly 50,000 distinct CDR3 sequences, approximately 50% seen once. Germline V gene lookup returns CDR1 SGHRS and CDR2 YFSETQ. V shed 0 bases and J shed 4 bases, with 10 bases lying between them. The CDR3 runs to 14 residues.

J is TRBJ2-5 and V is TRBV5-1; maybe TRBD2 (5 bases). The specimen was peripheral blood. The clonotype originates from an adult woman with Graves' ophthalmopathy. DNA of the CDR3: TGCGCCAGCAGCTTGGATCGGGGTGGAGAGACCCAGTACTTC. This gives the protein CASSLDRGGETQYF.